This T cell receptor (beta chain) was sequenced during a study of cytomegalovirus exposure and HLA in healthy donors. The germline V and J ends were trimmed by 6 bases and 3 bases, with 10 bases remaining between them. The CDR3 spans 13 residues. CDR1 and CDR2 from the germline V gene are MNHNS and SASEGT. Clones were read by immunoSEQ multiplex PCR, and TCRdb kept only the in-frame ones, dropping some. The table lists 43,000 or so clones, about 90% of them singletons. Study-wide results and caveats: Rare sequences made up most TCRs, while some public TCRs were found in many donors. The authors listed 164 TCR beta chains as cytomegalovirus-associated.

Concerning this clone: What it binds is not known.

The sample was PBMCs. This clonotype originated in a man younger than 35 in good health and CMV-seronegative. The gene calls are TRBV6-1 and TRBJ2-3, with D possibly matching TRBD2 (6 bases). The CDR3 here is CASRVAGTDTQYF. DNA for the CDR3: TGTGCCAGCAGAGTCGCGGGGACAGATACGCAGTATTTT.